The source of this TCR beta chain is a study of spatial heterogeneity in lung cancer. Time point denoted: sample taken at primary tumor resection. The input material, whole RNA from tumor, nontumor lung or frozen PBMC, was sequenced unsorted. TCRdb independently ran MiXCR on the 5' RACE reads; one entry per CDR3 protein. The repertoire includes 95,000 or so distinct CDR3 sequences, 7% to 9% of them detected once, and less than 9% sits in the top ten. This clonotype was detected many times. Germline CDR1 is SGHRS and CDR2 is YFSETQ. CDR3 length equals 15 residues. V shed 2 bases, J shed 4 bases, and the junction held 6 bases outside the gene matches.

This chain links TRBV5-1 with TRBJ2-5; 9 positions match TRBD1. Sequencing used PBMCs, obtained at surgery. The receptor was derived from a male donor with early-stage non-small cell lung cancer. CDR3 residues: CASSLRTGVPETQYF. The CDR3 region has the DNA TGCGCCAGCAGCTTACGGACAGGGGTTCCAGAGACCCAGTACTTC.